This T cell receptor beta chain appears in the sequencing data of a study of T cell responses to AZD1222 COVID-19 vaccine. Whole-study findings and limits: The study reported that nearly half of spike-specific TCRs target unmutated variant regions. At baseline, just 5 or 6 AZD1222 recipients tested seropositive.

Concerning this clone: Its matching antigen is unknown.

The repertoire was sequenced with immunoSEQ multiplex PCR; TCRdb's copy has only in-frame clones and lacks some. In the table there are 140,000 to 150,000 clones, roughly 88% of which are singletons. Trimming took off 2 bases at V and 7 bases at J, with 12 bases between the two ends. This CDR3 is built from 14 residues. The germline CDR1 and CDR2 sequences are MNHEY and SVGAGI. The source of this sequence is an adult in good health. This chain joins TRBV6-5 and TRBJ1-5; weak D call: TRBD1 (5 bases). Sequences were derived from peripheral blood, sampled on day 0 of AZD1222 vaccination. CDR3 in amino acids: CASSYGRADQPQHF. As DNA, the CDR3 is TGTGCCAGCAGTTACGGCAGGGCGGACCAGCCCCAGCATTTT.